A single sample is the source of the 10 T cell receptor beta chains below, sequenced in a study of vaccination effects on CD4 cells after COVID-19. ViraFEST assay sequencing came after antigen-specific CD4+ T cells were expanded with viral peptide pools. The authors isolated CD4+ T cells after around 11 days of culture. By PCR, the person was confirmed to have had SARS-CoV-2 infection between March and December 2020. Data came from immunoSEQ multiplex PCR; TCRdb stores just in-frame clones and leaves some out. The sample lists 40,000 to 50,000 clones; roughly 80% were seen once. The antigens of these receptors remain unknown. Material: CD4+ T cells from PBMCs cultured with a peptide pool, obtained before COVID-19 vaccination. All receptors derive from a human donor who had a prior SARS-CoV-2 infection.

The rearrangement links TRBV5-8 to TRBJ2-1; TRBD2 might be the D (5 bases). CDR3 size: 19 residues. The ends were cut back, 1 base at V and 4 bases at J, with 24 bases in the middle. CDR1 SGHTS and CDR2 YDEGEE come from the germline V gene. The CDR3: CASSLHPRASRSIYNEQFF. In nucleotides, the CDR3 is TGTGCCAGCAGCTTGCACCCACGGGCTAGCCGGTCGATTTACAATGAGCAGTTCTTC.

The gene calls are TRBV4-2 and TRBJ2-2, with TRBD2 matching 7 bases. The CDR3 sequence is 21 residues long. Trimming took 4 bases from V and 0 from J; bases not matched to a gene: 20. CDR1 LGHNA and CDR2 YNFKEQ come from the germline V gene. The CDR3 loop reads CASSRGVAGFLENANTGELFF. The CDR3 nucleotides are TGTGCCAGCAGCCGGGGGGTAGCGGGTTTTTTGGAAAACGCGAACACCGGGGAGCTGTTTTTT.

The chain uses TRBV5-6 and TRBJ2-1; D unresolved. The CDR3 loop spans 12 amino acids. Germline CDR1 reads SGHDT; CDR2 reads YYEEEE. V gave up 4 bases and J gave up 10 bases, with 12 bases separating them. The CDR3 DNA follows: TGTGCCAGCAGCCCGGACGGATGGGAGCAGTTCTTC. This gives the protein CASSPDGWEQFF.

V usage is TRBV12-5 and J usage is TRBJ2-7; D remains ambiguous. V dropped 5 bases and J dropped 7 bases, with 9 bases sitting between them. Germline CDR1 reads LGHNT; CDR2 reads FRNRAP. The CDR3 spans 11 residues. CDR3 sequence reads: CASGLLGEQYF. The CDR3 DNA reads TGTGCTAGTGGTCTTCTCGGGGAGCAGTACTTC.

This sequence joins TRBV14 and TRBJ2-7; 12 positions match TRBD2. CDR1 and CDR2 (germline): SGHDN, FVKESK. The J segment lost 3 bases and the V segment lost 1 base, leaving 13 bases of the junction unmatched. CDR3 length: 19 amino acids. CDR3 amino acids: CASSQVRSLAGGPGYEQYF. DNA for the CDR3: TGTGCCAGCAGCCAAGTCCGTAGTCTAGCGGGGGGGCCCGGCTACGAGCAGTACTTC.

V usage is TRBV27 and J usage is TRBJ2-3; possible D gene TRBD1, 5 bases. CDR1 is MNHEY, CDR2 SMNVEV, per germline (reference sequence). The V gene lost 0 bases and the J gene lost 0 bases, with 10 bases spanning the gap. The length of the CDR3 is 16 residues. CDR3 DNA sequence: TGTGCCAGCAGTTTATCTGGGGCAGGGAGCACAGATACGCAGTATTTT. It encodes CASSLSGAGSTDTQYF.

The sample holds a few counts of this clone. The J gene is TRBJ2-3, the V gene TRBV19; 7 positions match TRBD2. Germline V gene sequence: CDR1 LNHDA, CDR2 SQIVND (reference sequence). This CDR3 contains 15 residues. V gave up 7 bases and J gave up 0 bases; unmatched junction bases: 7. CDR3 nucleotide sequence: TGTGCCAGTAAAGGAGCGGGAATTAGCACAGATACGCAGTATTTT. It specifies CASKGAGISTDTQYF.

This chain uses TRBV18 with TRBJ1-2; D is unclear. Per germline, CDR1 KGHSH and CDR2 LQKENI. The CDR3 runs to 15 residues. The ends were cut back, 3 bases at V and 3 bases at J, with 14 bases in the middle. CDR3 in DNA: TGTGCCAGCTCACCTTCAGGTTCGATAGACTATGGCTACACCTTC. Its protein is CASSPSGSIDYGYTF.

The sample holds a few counts of this clone. CDR3 coding DNA: TGCGCCAGCAGCCAAGATTATGATGGGCACAGGGACTATGGCTACACCTTC. Translated: CASSQDYDGHRDYGYTF. J is TRBJ1-2 and V is TRBV4-1; D may be TRBD1 (6 bases). The CDR3 contains 17 residues. V was trimmed by 0 bases and J by 3 bases, leaving 17 bases between them. The germline CDR1 and CDR2 sequences are MGHRA and YSYEKL.

The rearrangement links TRBV6-6 to TRBJ1-2; 7 positions agree with TRBD1. The CDR3 covers 15 residues. The V gene end was trimmed by 7 bases and the J gene end by 3 bases; junction bases not matched to a gene: 11. In germline, CDR1 is MNHNY, CDR2 SVGAGI (reference sequence). CDR3 bases: TGTGCCAGCACAGACGACAGGGCCAAGGACTATGGCTACACCTTC. Protein: CASTDDRAKDYGYTF.